The rows below give T cell receptor beta chains drawn from one sample of a study of OX40 agonist ivuxolimab in advanced cancers. Here immunoSEQ multiplex PCR was the method, and the copy in TCRdb shows in-frame clones only, minus some. The repertoire holds about 100,000 clones, with 84% as singletons. This specimen was CD4+ or CD8+ T cells sorted from blood, taken in a trial of the OX40 agonist ivuxolimab. The receptors were sampled from an adult with an advanced solid tumor such as melanoma, head and neck, liver or kidney cancer. Each CDR3 is given with its conserved first and last residue. Each record gives: clone size, J gene, V gene, D gene, CDR3 protein, CDR3 DNA. D genes are given only for firm matches. Size is stated for part of the rows, as once, few or many counts, or as a class when the clone is expanded.

- TRBJ1-1 TRBV6-1 - CASSELGRAFF TGTGCCAGCAGTGAACTAGGGAGGGCTTTCTTT
many TRBJ1-2 TRBV5-8 TRBD1 CASSRDRNKGYTF TGTGCCAGCAGCCGGGACAGGAATAAGGGCTACACCTTC
- TRBJ1-2 TRBV2 - CASSVPPYGYTF TGTGCCAGCAGTGTCCCACCCTATGGCTACACCTTC
few TRBJ2-7 TRBV27 TRBD1 CASSKLSGTGSYEQYF TGTGCCAGCAGCAAACTATCCGGGACAGGATCCTACGAGCAGTACTTC
- TRBJ2-7 TRBV10-3 - CAIRMGSLTYEQYF TGTGCCATCCGGATGGGGAGCTTAACCTACGAGCAGTACTTC
- TRBJ2-3 TRBV7-9 - CALSWWETDTQYF TGTGCCCTTAGCTGGTGGGAAACAGATACGCAGTATTTT
- TRBJ1-5 TRBV6-4 - CASSAGMNQPQHF TGTGCCAGCAGTGCAGGGATGAATCAGCCCCAGCATTTT
- TRBJ2-3 TRBV9 TRBD2 CASSAAPGLAGDTQYF TGTGCCAGCAGCGCAGCGCCGGGACTAGCGGGCGATACGCAGTATTTT
- TRBJ1-2 TRBV21-1 - CASSGPEDRNGYTF TGTGCCAGCAGCGGACCGGAGGACCGGAATGGCTACACCTTC
- TRBJ1-2 TRBV4-3 - CASSQDLADLYGYTF TGCGCCAGCAGCCAAGATTTGGCGGATCTCTATGGCTACACCTTC
- TRBJ2-5 TRBV5-1 - CASSLVGDQETQYF TGCGCCAGCAGCTTAGTGGGGGACCAAGAGACCCAGTACTTC
- TRBJ1-4 TRBV7-9 - CASSPDRSNEKLFF TGTGCCAGCAGCCCAGACAGGAGTAATGAAAAACTGTTTTTT
many TRBJ1-1 TRBV19 - CASSIQRNTEAFF TGTGCCAGTAGTATTCAGAGGAACACTGAAGCTTTCTTT
- TRBJ2-7 TRBV21-1 - CASRPGQSSYEQYF TGTGCCAGCAGACCCGGACAGAGCTCCTACGAGCAGTACTTC
- TRBJ2-5 TRBV12-5 - CASGLRGAEGTQYF TGTGCTAGTGGTTTGAGGGGGGCTGAGGGGACCCAGTACTTC
- TRBJ2-7 TRBV7-2 - CASSLWQGPYEQYF TGTGCCAGCAGCCTGTGGCAGGGACCCTACGAGCAGTACTTC
- TRBJ1-2 TRBV5-4 - CASSLSGGPNYGYTF TGTGCCAGCAGCTTGTCCGGGGGTCCTAACTATGGCTACACCTTC
- TRBJ2-1 TRBV2 - CASSFTSGEQFF TGTGCCAGCAGTTTTACTAGTGGTGAGCAGTTCTTC
- TRBJ1-1 TRBV6-6 - CASSRSMNTEAFF TGTGCCAGCAGTAGATCCATGAACACTGAAGCTTTCTTT
- TRBJ1-6 TRBV11-3 - CASSSNPTTPLHF TGTGCCAGCAGCTCGAACCCGACTACACCCCTCCACTTT
- TRBJ1-1 TRBV7-9 - CASSPEEGRTEAFF TGTGCCAGCAGCCCCGAGGAGGGGAGGACTGAAGCTTTCTTT
once TRBJ1-1 TRBV15 TRBD1 CATSRQGGMNTEAFF TGTGCCACCAGCAGACAGGGGGGAATGAACACTGAAGCTTTCTTT
- TRBJ2-1 TRBV9 - CASSVAGVNNEQFF TGTGCCAGCAGCGTAGCGGGGGTGAACAATGAGCAGTTCTTC
few TRBJ2-1 TRBV2 - CASTIKGFNNEQFF TGTGCCAGCACTATAAAAGGTTTTAACAATGAGCAGTTCTTC
- TRBJ2-3 TRBV29-1 - CSVESLGLDTQYF TGCAGCGTTGAAAGTCTGGGCTTGGATACGCAGTATTTT
- TRBJ2-3 TRBV7-9 - CASSSRRDTQYF TGTGCCAGCAGCTCGCGGCGTGATACGCAGTATTTT
once TRBJ1-4 TRBV10-2 TRBD1 CASRRIFRTGGWSTNEKLFF TGCGCCAGCAGACGAATATTTAGGACAGGGGGCTGGTCGACTAATGAAAAACTGTTTTTT
- TRBJ2-7 TRBV5-1 TRBD1 CASSTEATGVWYEQYF TGCGCCAGCAGCACCGAAGCGACAGGGGTTTGGTACGAGCAGTACTTC
few TRBJ2-1 TRBV9 - CASSVGGGIFNEQFF TGTGCCAGCAGCGTAGGGGGCGGGATCTTTAATGAGCAGTTCTTC
- TRBJ2-3 TRBV5-1 - CASSLAGTDTQYF TGCGCCAGCAGCTTGGCCGGCACAGATACGCAGTATTTT
few TRBJ1-1 TRBV7-9 - CASSSGTGTGNTEAFF TGTGCCAGCAGCTCCGGGACGGGTACAGGGAACACTGAAGCTTTCTTT
- TRBJ2-7 TRBV5-1 TRBD1 CASSSGTGNYEQYF TGCGCCAGCAGCTCCGGGACAGGGAACTACGAGCAGTACTTC
- TRBJ2-7 TRBV5-1 TRBD2 CASSLVSGTSGRGQYF TGCGCCAGCAGCTTGGTCTCCGGGACTAGCGGGAGAGGGCAGTACTTC
- TRBJ2-3 TRBV19 TRBD2 CAAIAGVFDTQYF TGTGCCGCCATAGCGGGAGTTTTCGATACGCAGTATTTT
- TRBJ1-2 TRBV29-1 - CSCDWGVGNGYTF TGCAGCTGTGACTGGGGCGTCGGAAATGGCTACACCTTC
- TRBJ2-1 TRBV19 TRBD2 CASSVLAGELNEQFF TGTGCCAGTAGCGTACTAGCGGGAGAACTCAATGAGCAGTTCTTC
- TRBJ2-3 TRBV4-2 TRBD2 CASSQGGTSGGADTQYF TGTGCCAGCAGCCAAGGCGGGACTAGCGGGGGGGCAGATACGCAGTATTTT
- TRBJ2-3 TRBV11-3 - CASSLGDTQYF TGTGCCAGCAGCTTAGGGGATACGCAGTATTTT
- TRBJ1-4 TRBV7-9 - CASSLATVDLLEKLFF TGTGCCAGCAGCTTAGCGACGGTAGACCTTCTTGAAAAACTGTTTTTT
- TRBJ2-4 TRBV27 - CASSRTPAVNIQYF TGTGCCAGCAGTCGGACGCCCGCGGTAAACATTCAGTACTTC
- TRBJ2-7 TRBV29-1 - CSVEVVDEQYF TGCAGCGTTGAGGTGGTCGACGAGCAGTACTTC
- TRBJ1-6 TRBV5-6 TRBD1 CASFGQDNSPLHF TGTGCCAGCTTTGGACAGGATAATTCACCCCTCCACTTT
- TRBJ2-7 TRBV5-1 - CASSLGGFVYEQYF TGCGCCAGCAGCTTGGGGGGCTTTGTGTACGAGCAGTACTTC
- TRBJ2-2 TRBV7-9 - CASSAQWGVKKAGELFF TGTGCCAGCAGCGCACAATGGGGGGTCAAAAAGGCCGGGGAGCTGTTTTTT
- TRBJ1-2 TRBV6-5 TRBD1 CASSSGQVHGYTF TGTGCCAGCAGTTCCGGACAGGTCCATGGCTACACCTTC
few TRBJ2-3 TRBV5-6 - CASSLLADTQYF TGTGCCAGCAGCTTATTAGCCGATACGCAGTATTTT
- TRBJ2-2 TRBV30 - CAWSRFNTGELFF TGTGCCTGGAGTAGGTTTAACACCGGGGAGCTGTTTTTT
- TRBJ2-7 TRBV27 TRBD1 CASSDPGQGDEQYF TGTGCCAGCAGTGATCCGGGACAGGGAGACGAGCAGTACTTC
- TRBJ1-1 TRBV7-9 - CASSLVGGGAFF TGTGCCAGCAGCTTAGTGGGTGGAGGAGCTTTCTTT
once TRBJ1-4 TRBV5-1 TRBD1 CASSLSGGTNEKLFF TGCGCCAGCAGCCTATCAGGGGGCACTAATGAAAAACTGTTTTTT
- TRBJ1-2 TRBV9 - CASSVYSYGYTF TGTGCCAGCAGCGTATACAGCTATGGCTACACCTTC
- TRBJ2-2 TRBV19 - CASSIEGRGGWELFF TGTGCCAGTAGTATAGAAGGAAGGGGTGGTTGGGAGCTGTTTTTT
- TRBJ2-1 TRBV29-1 - CSVDPSYNEQFF TGCAGCGTAGACCCCTCCTACAATGAGCAGTTCTTC
- TRBJ2-7 TRBV5-1 TRBD2 CASSTWTSPSHEQYF TGCGCCAGCAGCACCTGGACTAGTCCCTCGCACGAGCAGTACTTC